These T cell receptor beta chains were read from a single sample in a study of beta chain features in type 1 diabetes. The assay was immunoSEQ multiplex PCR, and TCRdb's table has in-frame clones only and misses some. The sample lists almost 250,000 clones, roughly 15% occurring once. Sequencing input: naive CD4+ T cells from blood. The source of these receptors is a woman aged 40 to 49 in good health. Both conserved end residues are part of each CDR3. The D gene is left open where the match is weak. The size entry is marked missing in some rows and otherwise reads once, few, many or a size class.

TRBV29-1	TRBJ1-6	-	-	CSARSGAPNSPLHF	TGCAGCGCTCGGAGTGGGGCGCCTAATTCACCCCTCCACTTT
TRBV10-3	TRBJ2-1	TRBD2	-	CAISSGTSAYNEQFF	TGTGCCATCAGCTCCGGGACTAGCGCATACAATGAGCAGTTCTTC
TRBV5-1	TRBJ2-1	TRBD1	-	CASSIQTGATYNEQFF	TGCGCCAGCAGCATACAGACAGGGGCAACATACAATGAGCAGTTCTTC
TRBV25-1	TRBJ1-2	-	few	CASSEWTPSENYGYTF	TGTGCCAGCAGTGAATGGACACCCTCGGAGAACTATGGCTACACCTTC
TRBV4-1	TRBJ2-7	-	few	CASSLRTESYEQYF	TGCGCCAGCAGCCTACGGACAGAGTCCTACGAGCAGTACTTC
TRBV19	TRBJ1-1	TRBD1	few	CASIALDRGREAFF	TGTGCCAGTATAGCCCTGGACAGGGGGCGAGAAGCTTTCTTT
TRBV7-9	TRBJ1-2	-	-	CASSLPGQYRGYTF	TGTGCCAGCAGCTTACCCGGACAGTATCGTGGCTACACCTTC
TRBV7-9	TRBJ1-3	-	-	CASSSPDRGNTIYF	TGTGCCAGCAGCTCTCCAGACAGGGGAAACACCATATATTTT
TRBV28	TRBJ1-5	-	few	CASSLSQGNQPQHF	TGTGCCAGCAGTTTATCCCAGGGTAATCAGCCCCAGCATTTT
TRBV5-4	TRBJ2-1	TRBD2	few	CASSLASESGTKLYNEQFF	TGTGCCAGCAGCTTGGCTTCCGAATCCGGGACTAAACTCTACAATGAGCAGTTCTTC
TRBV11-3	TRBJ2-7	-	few	CASSVGHDSSYEQYF	TGTGCCAGCAGCGTCGGACACGACAGCTCCTACGAGCAGTACTTC
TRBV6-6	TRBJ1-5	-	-	CASEAGLLYSNQPQHF	TGTGCCAGCGAAGCAGGGCTTCTATATAGCAATCAGCCCCAGCATTTT
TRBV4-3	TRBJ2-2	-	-	CASSQELWHTGELFF	TGCGCCAGCAGCCAAGAGTTGTGGCACACCGGGGAGCTGTTTTTT
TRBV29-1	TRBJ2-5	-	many	CSGSNQETQYF	TGCAGCGGCTCTAACCAAGAGACCCAGTACTTC